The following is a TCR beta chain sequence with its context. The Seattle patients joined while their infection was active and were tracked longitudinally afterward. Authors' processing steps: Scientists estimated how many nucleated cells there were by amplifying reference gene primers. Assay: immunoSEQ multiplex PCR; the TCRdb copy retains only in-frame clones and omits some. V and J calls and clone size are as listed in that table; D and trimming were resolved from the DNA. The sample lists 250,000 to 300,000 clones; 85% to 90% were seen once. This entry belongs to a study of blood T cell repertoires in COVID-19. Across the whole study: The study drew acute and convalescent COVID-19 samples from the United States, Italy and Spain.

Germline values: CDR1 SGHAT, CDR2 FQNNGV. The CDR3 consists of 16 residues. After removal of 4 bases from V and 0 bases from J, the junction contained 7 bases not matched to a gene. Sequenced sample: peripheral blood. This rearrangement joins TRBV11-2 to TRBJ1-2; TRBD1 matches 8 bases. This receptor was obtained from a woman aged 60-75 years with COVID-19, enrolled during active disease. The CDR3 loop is CASSSGQGNSNYGYTF. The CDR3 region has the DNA TGTGCCAGCAGCTCCGGACAGGGCAACTCTAACTATGGCTACACCTTC.